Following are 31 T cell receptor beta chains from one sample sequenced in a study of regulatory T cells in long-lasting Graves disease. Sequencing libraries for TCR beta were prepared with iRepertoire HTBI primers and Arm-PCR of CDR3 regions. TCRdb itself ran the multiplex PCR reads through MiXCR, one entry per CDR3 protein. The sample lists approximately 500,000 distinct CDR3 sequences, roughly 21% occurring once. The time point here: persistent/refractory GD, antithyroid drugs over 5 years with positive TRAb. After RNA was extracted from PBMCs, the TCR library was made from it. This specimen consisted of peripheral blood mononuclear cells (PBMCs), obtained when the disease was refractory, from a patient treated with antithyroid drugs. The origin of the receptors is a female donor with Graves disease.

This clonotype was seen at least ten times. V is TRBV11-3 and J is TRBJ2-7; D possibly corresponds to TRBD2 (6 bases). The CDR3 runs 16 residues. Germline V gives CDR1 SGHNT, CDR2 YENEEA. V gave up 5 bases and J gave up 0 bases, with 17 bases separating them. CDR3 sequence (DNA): TGTGCCAGCAGCAGGCGGTCGGCGGGACCCTCCTACGAGCAGTACTTC. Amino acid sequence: CASSRRSAGPSYEQYF.

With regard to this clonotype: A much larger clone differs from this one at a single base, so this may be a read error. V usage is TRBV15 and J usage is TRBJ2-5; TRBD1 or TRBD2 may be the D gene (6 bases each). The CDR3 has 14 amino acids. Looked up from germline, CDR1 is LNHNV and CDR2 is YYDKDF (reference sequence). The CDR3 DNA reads TGTGCCGCCAGCGGAGGAGGAGGGGGAGAGACCCAGTACTTC. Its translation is CAASGGGGGETQYF.

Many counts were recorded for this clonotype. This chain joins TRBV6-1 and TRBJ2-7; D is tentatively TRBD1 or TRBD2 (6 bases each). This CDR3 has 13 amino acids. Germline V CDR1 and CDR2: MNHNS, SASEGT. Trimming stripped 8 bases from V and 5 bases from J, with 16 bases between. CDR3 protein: CASLSGQSDEQYF. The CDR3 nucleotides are TGTGCCAGCCTTAGCGGACAGTCCGACGAGCAGTACTTC.

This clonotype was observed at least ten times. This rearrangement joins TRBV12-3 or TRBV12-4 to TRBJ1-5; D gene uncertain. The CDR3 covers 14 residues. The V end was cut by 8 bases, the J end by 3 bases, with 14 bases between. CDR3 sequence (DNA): TGTGCCAGCTCTATTAGTCACTCCAATCAGCCCCAGCATTTT. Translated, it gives CASSISHSNQPQHF.

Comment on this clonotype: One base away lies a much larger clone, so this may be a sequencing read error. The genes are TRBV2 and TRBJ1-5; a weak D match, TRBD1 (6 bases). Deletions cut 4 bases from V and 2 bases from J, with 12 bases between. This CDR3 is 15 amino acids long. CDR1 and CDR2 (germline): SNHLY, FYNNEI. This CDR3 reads CASSGEDSRNQPQHF. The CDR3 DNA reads TGTGCCAGCAGTGGAGAGGACAGCCGCAATCAGCCCCAGCATTTT.

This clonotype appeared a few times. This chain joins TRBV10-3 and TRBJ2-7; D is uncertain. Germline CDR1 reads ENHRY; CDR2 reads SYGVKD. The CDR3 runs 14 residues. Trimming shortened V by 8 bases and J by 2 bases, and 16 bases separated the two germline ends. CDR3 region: CAIRPGAIAYEQYF. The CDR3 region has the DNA TGTGCCATCCGTCCCGGTGCAATCGCCTACGAGCAGTACTTC.

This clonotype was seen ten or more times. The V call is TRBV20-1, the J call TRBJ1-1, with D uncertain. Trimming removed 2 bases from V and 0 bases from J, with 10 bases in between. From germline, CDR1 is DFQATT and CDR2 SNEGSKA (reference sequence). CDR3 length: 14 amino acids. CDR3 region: CSARKGSLNTEAFF. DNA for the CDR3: TGCAGTGCTAGAAAGGGCAGTCTGAACACTGAAGCTTTCTTT.

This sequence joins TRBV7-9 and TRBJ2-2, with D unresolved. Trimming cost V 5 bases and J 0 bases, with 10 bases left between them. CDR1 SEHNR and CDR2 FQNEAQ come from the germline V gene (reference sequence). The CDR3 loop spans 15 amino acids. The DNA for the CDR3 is TGTGCCAGCAGCCAAGGGAACGCGAACACCGGGGAGCTGTTTTTT. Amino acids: CASSQGNANTGELFF.

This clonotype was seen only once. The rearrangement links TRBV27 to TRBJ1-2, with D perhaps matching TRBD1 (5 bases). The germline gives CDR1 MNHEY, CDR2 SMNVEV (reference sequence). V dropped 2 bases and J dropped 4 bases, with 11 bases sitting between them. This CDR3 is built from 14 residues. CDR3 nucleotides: TGTGCCAGCAGTTTAGCCCCAGGGCTCTATGGCTACACCTTC. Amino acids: CASSLAPGLYGYTF.

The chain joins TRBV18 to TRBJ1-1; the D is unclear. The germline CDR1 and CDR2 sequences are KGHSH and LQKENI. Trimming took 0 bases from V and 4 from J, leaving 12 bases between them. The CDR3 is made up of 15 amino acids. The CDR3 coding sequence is TGTGCCAGCTCACCACCGTTCTCGGGGAGCACTGAAGCTTTCTTT. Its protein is CASSPPFSGSTEAFF.

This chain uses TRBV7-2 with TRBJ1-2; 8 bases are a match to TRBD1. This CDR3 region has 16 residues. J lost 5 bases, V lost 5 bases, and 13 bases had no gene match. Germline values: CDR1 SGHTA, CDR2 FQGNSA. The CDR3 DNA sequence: TGTGCCAGCAGCCCTGGCCGGGACAGGAGATATTATGGCTACACCTTC. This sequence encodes CASSPGRDRRYYGYTF.

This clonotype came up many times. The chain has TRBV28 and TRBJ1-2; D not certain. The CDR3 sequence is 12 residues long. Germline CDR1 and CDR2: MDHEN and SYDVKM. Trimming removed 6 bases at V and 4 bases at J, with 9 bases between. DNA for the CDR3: TGTGCCAGCAGCCCATCCGGCTATGGCTACACCTTC. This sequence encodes CASSPSGYGYTF.

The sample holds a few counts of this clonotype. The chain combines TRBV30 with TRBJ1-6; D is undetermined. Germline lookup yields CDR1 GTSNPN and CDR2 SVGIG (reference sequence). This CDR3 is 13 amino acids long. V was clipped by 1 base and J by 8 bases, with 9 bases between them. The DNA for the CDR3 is TGTGCCTGGAGTGAACAACTCGATTCACCCCTCCACTTT. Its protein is CAWSEQLDSPLHF.

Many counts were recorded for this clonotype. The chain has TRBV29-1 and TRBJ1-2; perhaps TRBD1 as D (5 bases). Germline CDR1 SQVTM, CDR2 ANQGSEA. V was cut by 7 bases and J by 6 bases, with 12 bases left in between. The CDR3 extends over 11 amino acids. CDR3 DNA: TGCAGCGGACTGACAGTGCATGGCTACACCTTC. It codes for CSGLTVHGYTF.

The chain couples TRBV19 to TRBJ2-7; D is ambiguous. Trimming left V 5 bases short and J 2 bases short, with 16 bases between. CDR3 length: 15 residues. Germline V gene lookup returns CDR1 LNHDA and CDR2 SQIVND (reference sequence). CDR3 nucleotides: TGTGCCAGTAGTCCCCGACTGGGAACCCCCTACGAGCAGTACTTC. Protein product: CASSPRLGTPYEQYF.

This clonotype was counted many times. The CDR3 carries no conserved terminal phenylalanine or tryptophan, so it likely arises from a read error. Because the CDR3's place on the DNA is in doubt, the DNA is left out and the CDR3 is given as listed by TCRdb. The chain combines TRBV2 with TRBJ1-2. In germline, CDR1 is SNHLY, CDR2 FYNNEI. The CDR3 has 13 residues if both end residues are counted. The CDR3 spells CASSEGWTDPLRL.

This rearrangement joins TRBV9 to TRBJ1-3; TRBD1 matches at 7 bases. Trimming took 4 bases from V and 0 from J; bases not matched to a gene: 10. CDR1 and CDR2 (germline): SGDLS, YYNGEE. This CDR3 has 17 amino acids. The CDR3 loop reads CASSSGDSRVSGNTIYF. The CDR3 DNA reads TGTGCCAGCAGCTCGGGGGACAGTAGAGTCTCTGGAAACACCATATATTTT.

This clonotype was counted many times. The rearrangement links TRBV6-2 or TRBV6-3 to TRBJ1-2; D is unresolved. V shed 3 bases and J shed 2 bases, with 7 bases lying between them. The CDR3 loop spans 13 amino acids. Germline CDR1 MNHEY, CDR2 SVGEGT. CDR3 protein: CASSYPINYGYTF. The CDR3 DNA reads TGTGCCAGCAGTTATCCGATCAACTATGGCTACACCTTC.

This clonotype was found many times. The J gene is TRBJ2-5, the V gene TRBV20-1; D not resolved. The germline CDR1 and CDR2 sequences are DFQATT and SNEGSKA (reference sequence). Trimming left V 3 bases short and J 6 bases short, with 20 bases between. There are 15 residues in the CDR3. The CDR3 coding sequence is TGCAGTGCTAGTCGGGTGATAGGGTTCACGCAGACCCAGTACTTC. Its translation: CSASRVIGFTQTQYF.

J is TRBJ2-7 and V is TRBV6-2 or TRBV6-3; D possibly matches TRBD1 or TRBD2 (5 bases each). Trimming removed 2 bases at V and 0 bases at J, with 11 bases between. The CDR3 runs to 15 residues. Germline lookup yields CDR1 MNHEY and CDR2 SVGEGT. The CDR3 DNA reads TGTGCCAGCAGTTACACCCCGGGGCCCTCCTACGAGCAGTACTTC. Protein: CASSYTPGPSYEQYF.

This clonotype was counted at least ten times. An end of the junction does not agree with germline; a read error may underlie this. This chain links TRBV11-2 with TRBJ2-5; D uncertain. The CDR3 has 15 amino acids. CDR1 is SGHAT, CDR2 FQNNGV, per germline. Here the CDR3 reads CASSQDPSVQETQYF. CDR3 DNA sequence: TGCGCCAGCAGCCAAGATCCATCCGTACAAGAGACCCAGTACTTC.

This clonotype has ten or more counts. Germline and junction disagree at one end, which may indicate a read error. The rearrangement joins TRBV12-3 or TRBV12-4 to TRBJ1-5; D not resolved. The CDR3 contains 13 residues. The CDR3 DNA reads TGTGCCAGCAGCTTAGGTCGCAATCAGCCCCAGCATTTT. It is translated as CASSLGRNQPQHF.

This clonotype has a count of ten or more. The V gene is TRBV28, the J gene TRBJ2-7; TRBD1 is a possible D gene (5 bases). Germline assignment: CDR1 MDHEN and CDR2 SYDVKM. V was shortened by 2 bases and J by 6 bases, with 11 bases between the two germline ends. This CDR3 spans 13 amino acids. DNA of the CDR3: TGTGCCAGCAGTTTAGGACAAACTGGCGAGCAGTACTTC. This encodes CASSLGQTGEQYF.

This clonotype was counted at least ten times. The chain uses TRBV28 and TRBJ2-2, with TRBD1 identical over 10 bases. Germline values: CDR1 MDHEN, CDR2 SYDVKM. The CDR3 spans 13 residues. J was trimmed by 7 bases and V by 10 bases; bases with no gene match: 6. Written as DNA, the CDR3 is TGTGCCACCAAGACAGGGGGCGTCGGGGAGCTGTTTTTT. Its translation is CATKTGGVGELFF.

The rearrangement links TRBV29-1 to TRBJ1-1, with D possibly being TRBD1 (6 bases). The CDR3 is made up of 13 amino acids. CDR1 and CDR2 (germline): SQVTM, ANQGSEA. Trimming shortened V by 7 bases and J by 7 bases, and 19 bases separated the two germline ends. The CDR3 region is CSGHLAGVLEAFF. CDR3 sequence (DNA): TGCAGCGGACATTTGGCAGGGGTACTTGAAGCTTTCTTT.

CDR3 sequence: CSASPLTPFSGANVLTF. The CDR3 DNA reads TGCAGTGCTAGCCCTTTAACTCCTTTCTCTGGGGCCAACGTCCTGACTTTC. V is TRBV20-1 and J is TRBJ2-6; D gene ambiguous. The CDR3 is 17 amino acids. The V gene's germline CDR1 is DFQATT and CDR2 SNEGSKA (reference sequence). V was clipped by 3 bases and J by 0 bases, with 15 bases between them.

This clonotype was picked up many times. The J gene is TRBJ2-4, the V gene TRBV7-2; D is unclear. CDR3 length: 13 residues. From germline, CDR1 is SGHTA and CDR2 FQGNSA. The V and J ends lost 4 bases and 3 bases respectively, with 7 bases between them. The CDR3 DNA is TGTGCCAGCAGCTCTTCCAACAAAAACATTCAGTACTTC. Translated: CASSSSNKNIQYF.

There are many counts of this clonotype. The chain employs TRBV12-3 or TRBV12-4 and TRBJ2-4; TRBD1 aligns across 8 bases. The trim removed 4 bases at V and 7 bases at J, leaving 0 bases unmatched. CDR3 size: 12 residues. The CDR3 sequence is CASSSGGNIQYF. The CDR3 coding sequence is TGTGCCAGCAGTTCAGGGGGCAACATTCAGTACTTC.

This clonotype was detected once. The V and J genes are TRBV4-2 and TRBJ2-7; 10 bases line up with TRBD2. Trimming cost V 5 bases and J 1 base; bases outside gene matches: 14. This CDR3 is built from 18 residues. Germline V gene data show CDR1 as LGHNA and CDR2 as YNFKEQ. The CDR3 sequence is CASSYDTTGTSDSYEQYF. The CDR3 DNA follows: TGTGCCAGCAGCTACGACACCACCGGGACTAGCGATTCCTACGAGCAGTACTTC.

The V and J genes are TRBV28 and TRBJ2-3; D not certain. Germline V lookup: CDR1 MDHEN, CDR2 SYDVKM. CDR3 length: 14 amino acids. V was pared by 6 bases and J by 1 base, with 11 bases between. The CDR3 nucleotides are TGTGCCAGCAGCAACGGTCAGGGCACAGATACGCAGTATTTT. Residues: CASSNGQGTDTQYF.

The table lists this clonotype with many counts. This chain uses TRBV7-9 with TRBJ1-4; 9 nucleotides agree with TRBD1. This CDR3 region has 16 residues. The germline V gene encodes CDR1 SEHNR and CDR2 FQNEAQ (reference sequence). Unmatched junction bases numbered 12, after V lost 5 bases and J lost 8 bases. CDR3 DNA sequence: TGTGCCAGCAGCCACCTCTCACAGGGGGCTAGGGAAAAACTGTTTTTT. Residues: CASSHLSQGAREKLFF.